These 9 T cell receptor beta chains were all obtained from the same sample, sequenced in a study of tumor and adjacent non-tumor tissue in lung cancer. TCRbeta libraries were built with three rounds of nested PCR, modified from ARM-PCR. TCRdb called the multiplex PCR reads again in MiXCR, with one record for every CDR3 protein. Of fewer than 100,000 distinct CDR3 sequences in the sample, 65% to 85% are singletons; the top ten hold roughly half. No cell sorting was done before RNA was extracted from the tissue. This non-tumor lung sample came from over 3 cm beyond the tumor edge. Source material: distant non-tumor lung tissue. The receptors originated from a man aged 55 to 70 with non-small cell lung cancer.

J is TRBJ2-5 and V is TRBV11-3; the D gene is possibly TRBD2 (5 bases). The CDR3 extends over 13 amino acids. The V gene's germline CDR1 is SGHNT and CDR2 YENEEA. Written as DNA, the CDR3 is TGTGTGAGCAGCTTTACCGGGGAAGAGAGTCAGTACTTC. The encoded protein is CVSSFTGEESQYF.

CDR3 sequence reads: CASDTRGANTETFF. CDR3 bases: TGTGCCAGCGACACTCGGGGGGCGAACACTGAAACCTTCTTT. The chain combines TRBV7-9 with TRBJ1-1; tentatively, D is TRBD1 (6 bases). CDR1 is SEHNR and CDR2 is FQNEAQ in the germline V gene (reference sequence). Deletions cut 8 bases from V and 14 bases from J, with 27 bases between. CDR3 length: 14 residues.

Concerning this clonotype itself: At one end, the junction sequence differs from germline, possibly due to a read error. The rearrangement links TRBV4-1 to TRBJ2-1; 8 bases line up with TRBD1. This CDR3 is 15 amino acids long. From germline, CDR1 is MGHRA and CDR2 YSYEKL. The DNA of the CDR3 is TGCGCCAGCAGCCACACCCCTCAGGGGGCGGTTGAGCAGTTCTTT. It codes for CASSHTPQGAVEQFF.

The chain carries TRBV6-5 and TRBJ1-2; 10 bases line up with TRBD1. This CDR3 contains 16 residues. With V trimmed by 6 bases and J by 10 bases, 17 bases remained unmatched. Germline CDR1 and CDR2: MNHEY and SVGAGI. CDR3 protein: CASSTQDRGVLGDYTF. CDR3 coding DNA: TGTGCCAGCAGCACCCAGGACAGGGGGGTTTTGGGTGACTACACCTTC.

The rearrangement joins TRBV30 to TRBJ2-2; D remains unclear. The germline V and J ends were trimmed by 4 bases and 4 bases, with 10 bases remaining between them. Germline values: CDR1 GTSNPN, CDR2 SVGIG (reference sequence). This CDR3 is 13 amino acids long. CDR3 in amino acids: CAWNGDPTGELFF. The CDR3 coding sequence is TGTGCCTGGAATGGAGATCCCACCGGGGAGCTGTTTTTT.

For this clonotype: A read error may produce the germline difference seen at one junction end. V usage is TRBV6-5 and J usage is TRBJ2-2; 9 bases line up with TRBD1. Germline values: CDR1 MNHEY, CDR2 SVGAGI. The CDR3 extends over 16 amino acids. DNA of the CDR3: TGCGCCCGCAGTTACTCTGGGACAGGGCAGGGCGGGGAGCTGTTTTTT. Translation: CARSYSGTGQGGELFF.

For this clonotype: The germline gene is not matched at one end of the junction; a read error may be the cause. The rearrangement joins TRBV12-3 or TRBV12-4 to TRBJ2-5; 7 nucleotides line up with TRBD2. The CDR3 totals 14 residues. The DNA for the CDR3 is TGTACCAGCAGCCAAGGCGGGGGTAGTAAGACCCAGTACTTC. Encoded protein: CTSSQGGGSKTQYF.

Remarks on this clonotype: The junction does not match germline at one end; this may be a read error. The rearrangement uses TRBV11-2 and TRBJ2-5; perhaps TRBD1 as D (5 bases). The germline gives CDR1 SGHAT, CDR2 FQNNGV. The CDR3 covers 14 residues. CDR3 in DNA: TGTGCCAGCAGCTCCGTACAGGTTCTTGAGAGCCAGTACTTC. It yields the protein CASSSVQVLESQYF. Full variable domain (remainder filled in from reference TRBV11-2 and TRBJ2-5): EAGVAQSPRYKIIEKRQSVAFWCNPISGHATLYWYQQILGQGPKLLIQFQNNGVVDDSQLPKDRFSAERLKGVDSTLKIQPAKLEDSAVYLCASSSVQVLESQYFGPGTRLLVL.

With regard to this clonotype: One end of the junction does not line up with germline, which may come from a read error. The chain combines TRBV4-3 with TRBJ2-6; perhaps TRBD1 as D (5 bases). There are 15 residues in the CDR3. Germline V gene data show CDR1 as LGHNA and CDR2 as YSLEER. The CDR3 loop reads CASSEAVSGANILTF. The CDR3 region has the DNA TGCGCCAGCAGCGAGGCGGTGTCTGGGGCCAACATCCTCACTTTC.